This TCR beta chain was identified in a study of response to subunit inactivated influenza vaccine. Overall study results and limits: Researchers suggested that each seasonal influenza vaccination recruits few new T cells.

TCRdb passed the RT-PCR reads through MiXCR, listing each CDR3 protein once. This sample has 610,000 or so distinct CDR3 sequences; around 15% occur once, and the top ten carry over 8.5%. The V gene lost 3 bases and the J gene lost 4 bases, with 27 bases spanning the gap. The CDR3 is 18 amino acids. Germline values: CDR1 SQVTM, CDR2 ANQGSEA. Concerning this clonotype itself: Its target is unknown.

Sequenced material: PBMCs from blood, taken roughly 12 days after vaccination. This TCR came from a man in his forties or fifties who received an inactivated influenza vaccine. The chain has TRBV29-1 and TRBJ1-1; D is possibly TRBD1 (5 bases). CDR3 amino acids: CSVELGMRGVASSTEAFF. CDR3 DNA: TGCAGCGTTGAGCTGGGTATGCGGGGGGTGGCTTCTTCCACTGAAGCTTTCTTT. Variable domain in full (rest from reference TRBV29-1 and TRBJ1-1): SAVISQKPSRDICQRGTSLTIQCQVDSQVTMMFWYRQQPGQSLTLIATANQGSEATYESGFVIDKFPISRPNLTFSTLTVSNMSPEDSSIYLCSVELGMRGVASSTEAFFGQGTRLTVV.